The source of this T cell receptor (beta chain) is a study of T cell responses to AZD1222 COVID-19 vaccine. Across the whole study: Second doses were pooled across both intervals (about 4 or about 12 weeks).

TCRdb's copy holds only in-frame clones and misses some; the assay was immunoSEQ multiplex PCR. The sample holds 120,000 or so clones, 90% to 95% seen once. V lost 0 bases, J lost 6 bases, and 14 bases lay in between. In germline, CDR1 is LGHNA, CDR2 YSLEER. The CDR3 runs 15 residues. Points on this clone: Its antigen is unidentified.

Whole-study results and caveats: In all cases, repertoires were sampled only after the peak T cell response. White British people made up most donors, females outnumbered males, and clonal diversity was possibly underestimated. Spike-spanning, vaccine-associated CD4 TCRs were dominant at 160-218 and 743-854.

The sequences come from peripheral blood, collected on day 0 of AZD1222 vaccination. This TCR was sampled from an adult in good health. The chain carries TRBV4-3 and TRBJ2-5, with D tentatively TRBD2 (6 bases). The CDR3, as DNA: TGCGCCAGCAGCCAAGAGAGGACTATCGAGCAGACCCAGTACTTC. It codes for CASSQERTIEQTQYF.